This T cell receptor (beta chain) was obtained from a study of T cells after yellow fever vaccination. Notes on the study in general: Abundant clonotypes from the bulk population could get into FACS-sorted repertoires as contaminants. Weaker overall was a secondary response that nonetheless peaked faster, on day 5 versus 15. Only a minor proportion of clonotypes was detected across both CD4 and CD8 compartments.

UMIs were added to TCR cDNA along with a universal primer site when it was made by 5'RACE template switching. TCRdb independently ran MiXCR on the 5' RACE reads; one entry per CDR3 protein. The sample contains a few hundred thousand distinct CDR3 sequences, about 10% of which appear only once. This clonotype was counted between two and nine times. Its antigen is undetermined. Trimming shortened V by 0 bases and J by 7 bases, and 13 bases separated the two germline ends. This CDR3 comprises 14 residues. Germline V gives CDR1 SGHRS, CDR2 YFSETQ. The specimen comprised CD4+ T cells sorted from PBMCs, sampled 5 days after the yellow fever booster vaccination. This clonotype was sampled from a man between 18 and 35 years old who received the YFV17D yellow fever vaccine. The chain couples TRBV5-1 to TRBJ1-2; D remains unclear. The CDR3 region is CASSLVGPGRGYTF. The CDR3 DNA is TGCGCCAGCAGCTTGGTTGGCCCCGGACGTGGCTACACCTTC.